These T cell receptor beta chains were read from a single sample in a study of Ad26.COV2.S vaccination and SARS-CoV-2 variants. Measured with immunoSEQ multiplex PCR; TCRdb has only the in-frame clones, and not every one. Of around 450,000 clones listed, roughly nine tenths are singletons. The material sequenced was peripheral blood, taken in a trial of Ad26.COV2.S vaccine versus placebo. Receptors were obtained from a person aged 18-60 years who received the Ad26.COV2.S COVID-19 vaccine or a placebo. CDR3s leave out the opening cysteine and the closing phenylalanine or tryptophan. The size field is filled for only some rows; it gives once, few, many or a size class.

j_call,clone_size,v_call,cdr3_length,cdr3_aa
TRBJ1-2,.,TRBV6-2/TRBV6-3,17,ASSYYRGQGTPSLYGYT
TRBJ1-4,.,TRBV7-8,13,ASSLEMAGNEKLF
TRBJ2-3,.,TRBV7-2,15,ASSLVLGGGGTDTQY
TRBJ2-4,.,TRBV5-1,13,ASSLRGQGLNIQY
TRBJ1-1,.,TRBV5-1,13,ASSLLVGVDTEAF
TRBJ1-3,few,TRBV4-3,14,ASTQTYTGSGNTIY
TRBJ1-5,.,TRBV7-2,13,ASSLATGGGGPQH
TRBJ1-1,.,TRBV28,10,ASSLVTTEAF
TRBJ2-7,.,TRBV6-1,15,ASSEDFVWGHIYEQY
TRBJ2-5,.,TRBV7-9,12,ASSYSNRQETQY
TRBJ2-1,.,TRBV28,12,ASRGPGSYNEQF
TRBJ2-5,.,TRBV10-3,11,ATTQTGEETQY
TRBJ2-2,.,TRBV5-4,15,ASSLYSGGGHAGELF
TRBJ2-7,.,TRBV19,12,ASSRQRGAYEQY
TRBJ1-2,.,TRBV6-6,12,ASSYSRTNYGYT
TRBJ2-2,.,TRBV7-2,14,ASSSFAGGNTGELF
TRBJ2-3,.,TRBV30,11,AWSASPPDTQY
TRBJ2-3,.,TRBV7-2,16,ASSFRGPREGGTDTQY
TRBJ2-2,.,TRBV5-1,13,ASIGGSTYTGELF
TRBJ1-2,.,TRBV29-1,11,SGSHGGNYGYT
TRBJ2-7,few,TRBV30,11,AWSTRSSYEQY
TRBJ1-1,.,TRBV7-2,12,ASSFRGMNTEAF
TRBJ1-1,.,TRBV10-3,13,AISGWTGVNTEAF
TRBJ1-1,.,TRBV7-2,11,ASSLYLQVEAF
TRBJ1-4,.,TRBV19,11,ATSDRVNEKLF
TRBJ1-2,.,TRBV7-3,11,ASSREPNYGYT
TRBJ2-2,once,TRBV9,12,ASSVGRYTGELF
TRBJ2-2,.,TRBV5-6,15,ASSWGSPLMGTGELF
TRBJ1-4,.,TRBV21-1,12,ATAMRGLNEKLF
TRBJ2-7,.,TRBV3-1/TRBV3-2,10,ASSQSPDEQY
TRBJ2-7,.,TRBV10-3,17,AISEVLGDSLYPSYEQY
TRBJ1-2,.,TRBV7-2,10,ASSRQLQGYT
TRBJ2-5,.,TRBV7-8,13,ASSWGTSGSETQY
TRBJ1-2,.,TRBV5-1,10,ASSSTVDGYT
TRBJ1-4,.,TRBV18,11,ASSPGAAEKLF
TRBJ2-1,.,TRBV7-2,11,ASSLMGPNEQF
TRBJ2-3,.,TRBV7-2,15,ASSFTGSRPSTDTQY
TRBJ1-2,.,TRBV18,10,ASSDSFYGYT
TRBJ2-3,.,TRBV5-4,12,ASSARQGTDTQY
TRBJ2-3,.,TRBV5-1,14,ASSLGTGWYTDTQY
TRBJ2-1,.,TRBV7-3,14,ASSFLATASYNEQF
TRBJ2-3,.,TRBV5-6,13,ASSLDPNPTDTQY
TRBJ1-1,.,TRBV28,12,ASSEYLGYTEAF